Each of the 18 T cell receptor beta chains below was sequenced from the same sample in a study of T cell repertoires in cytomegalovirus infection. TCRdb fed the reads into MiXCR, producing one record per CDR3 protein. The sample holds 560,000 or so distinct CDR3 sequences, about 15% seen once. The sequenced material came from CD8+ T cells from PBMCs. The receptors originated from a human donor in good health (CMV status not recorded). Some clones in this sample may be carry-over from other donors' samples.

Only a few counts were recorded for this clonotype. The chain recombines TRBV5-6 with TRBJ1-5; D perhaps matches TRBD1 (5 bases). The CDR3 spans 16 residues. Germline V gene data show CDR1 as SGHDT and CDR2 as YYEEEE. The germline V and J ends were trimmed by 3 bases and 0 bases, with 13 bases remaining between them. The CDR3 DNA reads TGTGCCAGCAGCTCGCGGGACGGTTATAGCAATCAGCCCCAGCATTTT. Translated, it gives CASSSRDGYSNQPQHF. The full variable domain, its missing parts supplied by reference TRBV5-6 and TRBJ1-5, is DAGVTQSPTHLIKTRGQQVTLRCSPKSGHDTVSWYQQALGQGPQFIFQYYEEEERQRGNFPDRFSGHQFPNYSSELNVNALLLGDSALYLCASSSRDGYSNQPQHFGDGTRLSIL.

This clonotype is a singleton in its sample. This sequence joins TRBV9 and TRBJ1-2; D gene ambiguous. Germline V gene lookup returns CDR1 SGDLS and CDR2 YYNGEE. The CDR3 sequence is 11 residues long. Trimming cost V 4 bases and J 6 bases, with 7 bases left between them. CDR3 amino acids: CASSSLNGYTF. CDR3 bases: TGTGCCAGCAGCTCTTTAAATGGCTACACCTTC.

This clonotype was counted ten times or more. The chain employs TRBV28 and TRBJ2-2; D not certain. Trimming cost V 2 bases and J 1 base, with 11 bases left between them. The germline V gene has CDR1 MDHEN and CDR2 SYDVKM. The CDR3 has 16 amino acids. The DNA for the CDR3 is TGTGCCAGCAGTTTACTCGGCCCCCTGAACACCGGGGAGCTGTTTTTT. Amino acids: CASSLLGPLNTGELFF.

The chain carries TRBV5-1 and TRBJ2-2; 9 positions match TRBD1. The CDR3 is made up of 15 amino acids. The germline gives CDR1 SGHRS, CDR2 YFSETQ. V shed 4 bases, J shed 3 bases, and the junction held 4 bases outside the gene matches. This chain's CDR3 is CASSAWTGDTGELFF. The CDR3 nucleotides read TGCGCCAGCAGCGCATGGACAGGGGACACCGGGGAGCTGTTTTTT. The full variable domain, with the rest looked up from reference TRBV5-1 and TRBJ2-2, is KAGVTQTPRYLIKTRGQQVTLSCSPISGHRSVSWYQQTPGQGLQFLFEYFSETQRNKGNFPGRFSGRQFSNSRSEMNVSTLELGDSALYLCASSAWTGDTGELFFGEGSRLTVL.

This clonotype was seen ten or more times. This chain joins TRBV15 and TRBJ2-6; 8 bases are a match to TRBD2. Trimming cost V 8 bases and J 2 bases; bases outside gene matches: 11. The CDR3 is 17 amino acids. Germline assignment: CDR1 LNHNV and CDR2 YYDKDF (reference sequence). The CDR3: CATSGGSGRPGANVLTF. The CDR3, as DNA: TGTGCCACCTCCGGAGGGAGCGGGAGACCTGGGGCCAACGTCCTGACTTTC.

This clonotype was observed many times. As DNA, the CDR3 is TGTGCCAGCAGTTACCGGGACGGAAGCTCTGGGGCCAACGTCCTGACTTTC. Its protein product is CASSYRDGSSGANVLTF. V usage is TRBV5-5 and J usage is TRBJ2-6, with D perhaps assigned TRBD1 or TRBD2 (5 bases each). Germline V lookup: CDR1 SGHKS, CDR2 YYEKEE (reference sequence). This CDR3 has 17 amino acids. The ends were cut back, 5 bases at V and 0 bases at J, with 15 bases in the middle. The full variable domain, completed using reference TRBV5-5 and TRBJ2-6, is DAGVTQSPTHLIKTRGQQVTLRCSPISGHKSVSWYQQVLGQGPQFIFQYYEKEERGRGNFPDRFSARQFPNYSSELNVNALLLGDSALYLCASSYRDGSSGANVLTFGAGSRLTVL.

This clonotype has just a few counts. The rearrangement joins TRBV6-4 to TRBJ1-1; TRBD1 might be the D (5 bases). Germline V gives CDR1 MRHNA, CDR2 SNTAGT. The V gene lost 4 bases and the J gene lost 6 bases, with 15 bases spanning the gap. The CDR3 totals 14 residues. CDR3 DNA sequence: TGTGCCAGCAGTGGTGGAGGGGTTGGGTCTGAAGCTTTCTTT. Translating gives CASSGGGVGSEAFF.

The chain is built from TRBV10-3 and TRBJ2-1, with D tentatively TRBD1 or TRBD2 (5 bases each). Germline V gene sequence: CDR1 ENHRY, CDR2 SYGVKD. With 4 bases removed from V and 7 bases from J, the gap between germline ends came to 23 bases. This CDR3 spans 17 amino acids. The CDR3 is CAISGSNGEGMGNEQFF. DNA for the CDR3: TGTGCCATCAGTGGCAGTAATGGAGAGGGGATGGGTAATGAGCAGTTCTTC.

In the case of this clonotype: Given a much more abundant clone one base away, this may be a read error. This sequence joins TRBV7-9 and TRBJ1-1; a possible D gene is TRBD1 (6 bases). The germline CDR1 and CDR2 sequences are SEHNR and FQNEAQ (reference sequence). The CDR3 runs 14 residues. V shed 6 bases and J shed 6 bases, with 17 bases lying between them. This chain's CDR3 is CASRSGIGGPEAFF. CDR3 coding DNA: TGTGCCAGCAGATCCGGGATAGGGGGACCTGAAGCTTTCTTT. Full variable domain (remainder filled in from reference TRBV7-9 and TRBJ1-1): DTGVSQNPRHKITKRGQNVTFRCDPISEHNRLYWYRQTLGQGPEFLTYFQNEAQLEKSRLLSDRFSAERPKGSFSTLEIQRTEQGDSAMYLCASRSGIGGPEAFFGQGTRLTVV.

Of note for this clonotype: One end of the junction does not line up with germline, which may come from a read error. This rearrangement joins TRBV7-3 to TRBJ2-7; D is uncertain. The CDR3 length is 13 residues. The V gene's germline CDR1 is SGHTA and CDR2 FQGTGA. The CDR3: CANSLMGSGEQYF. In nucleotides, the CDR3 is TGTGCCAACAGCTTAATGGGATCCGGAGAGCAGTACTTC. The complete variable domain, with remaining parts taken from reference TRBV7-3 and TRBJ2-7, reads GAGVSQTPSNKVTEKGKYVELRCDPISGHTALYWYRQSLGQGPEFLIYFQGTGAADDSGLPNDRFFAVRPEGSVSTLKIQRTERGDSAVYLCANSLMGSGEQYFGPGTRLTVT.

This clonotype has just a few counts. This chain connects TRBV3-1 to TRBJ2-7; D may be TRBD1 (5 bases). CDR3 length equals 17 residues. Per the germline V gene, CDR1 is LGHDT and CDR2 is YNNKEL (reference sequence). V gave up 2 bases and J gave up 1 base, with 18 bases separating them. Here the CDR3 reads CASSQPSGHVRSYEQYF. The CDR3 DNA reads TGTGCCAGCAGCCAACCCTCTGGACATGTAAGATCCTACGAGCAGTACTTC.

There are a few counts of this clonotype. The chain carries TRBV2 and TRBJ2-7; D gene unclear. The CDR3 is made up of 15 amino acids. Germline assignment: CDR1 SNHLY and CDR2 FYNNEI. Trimming shortened V by 6 bases and J by 1 base, and 16 bases separated the two germline ends. The CDR3 nucleotides read TGTGCCAGCAGCCAGATAAGTAAGGCTTCCTACGAGCAGTACTTC. Protein: CASSQISKASYEQYF.

This clonotype came up a few times. The chain links TRBV9 to TRBJ2-2; TRBD1 agrees at 8 bases. Germline assignment: CDR1 SGDLS and CDR2 YYNGEE. V gave up 2 bases and J gave up 2 bases; unmatched junction bases: 8. The CDR3 consists of 17 residues. The CDR3 here is CASSVNPGQANTGELFF. The CDR3 DNA sequence: TGTGCCAGCAGCGTTAATCCGGGACAGGCTAACACCGGGGAGCTGTTTTTT. Using reference TRBV9 and TRBJ2-2 for the parts outside the CDR3, the full variable domain is DSGVTQTPKHLITATGQRVTLRCSPRSGDLSVYWYQQSLDQGLQFLIQYYNGEERAKGNILERFSAQQFPDLHSELNLSSLELGDSALYFCASSVNPGQANTGELFFGEGSRLTVL.

The table lists this clonotype with many counts. This chain joins TRBV7-8 and TRBJ2-7; 10 positions match TRBD2. CDR3 length: 17 residues. Per the germline V gene, CDR1 is SGHVS and CDR2 is FQNEAQ. With V trimmed by 2 bases and J by 1 base, 8 bases remained unmatched. CDR3 residues: CASSLYWTSGESYEQYF. The DNA of the CDR3 is TGTGCCAGCAGCTTATATTGGACTAGCGGCGAATCCTACGAGCAGTACTTC.

This clonotype appeared a few times. V and J are TRBV27 and TRBJ2-2; 8 nucleotides agree with TRBD1. This CDR3 comprises 16 residues. V lost 5 bases, J lost 1 base, and 6 bases stayed unmatched. Germline V gene lookup returns CDR1 MNHEY and CDR2 SMNVEV (reference sequence). For the CDR3, the DNA is TGTGCCAGCAGTCCTAGGACAGGGCGGAACACCGGGGAGCTGTTTTTT. It yields the protein CASSPRTGRNTGELFF.

V is TRBV6-5 and J is TRBJ2-3, with TRBD1 matching over 7 bases. CDR1 is MNHEY, CDR2 SVGAGI, per germline. The CDR3 contains 15 residues. Losses at the gene ends were 9 bases for V and 2 bases for J; bases not matched to a gene: 11. This chain's CDR3 is CASSEGARYTDTQYF. The CDR3 region has the DNA TGTGCCAGTAGCGAGGGGGCCAGATACACAGATACGCAGTATTTT.

This chain uses TRBV3-1 with TRBJ2-7, with D hard to call. Per germline, CDR1 LGHDT and CDR2 YNNKEL (reference sequence). The ends were cut back, 2 bases at V and 1 base at J, with 15 bases in the middle. The CDR3 totals 16 residues. The CDR3 reads CASSQQVVPRSYEQYF. The CDR3 DNA sequence: TGTGCCAGCAGCCAACAGGTCGTGCCCCGTTCCTACGAGCAGTACTTC.

The chain carries TRBV6-4 and TRBJ2-1; 8 bases agree with TRBD2. Germline CDR1 is MRHNA and CDR2 is SNTAGT. Trimming took 5 bases from V and 8 from J; bases not matched to a gene: 11. This CDR3 has 15 residues. Written as DNA, the CDR3 is TGTGCCAGCAGTAGGAGAGCCACTAGCGGCGATGAGCAGTTCTTC. This sequence encodes CASSRRATSGDEQFF.